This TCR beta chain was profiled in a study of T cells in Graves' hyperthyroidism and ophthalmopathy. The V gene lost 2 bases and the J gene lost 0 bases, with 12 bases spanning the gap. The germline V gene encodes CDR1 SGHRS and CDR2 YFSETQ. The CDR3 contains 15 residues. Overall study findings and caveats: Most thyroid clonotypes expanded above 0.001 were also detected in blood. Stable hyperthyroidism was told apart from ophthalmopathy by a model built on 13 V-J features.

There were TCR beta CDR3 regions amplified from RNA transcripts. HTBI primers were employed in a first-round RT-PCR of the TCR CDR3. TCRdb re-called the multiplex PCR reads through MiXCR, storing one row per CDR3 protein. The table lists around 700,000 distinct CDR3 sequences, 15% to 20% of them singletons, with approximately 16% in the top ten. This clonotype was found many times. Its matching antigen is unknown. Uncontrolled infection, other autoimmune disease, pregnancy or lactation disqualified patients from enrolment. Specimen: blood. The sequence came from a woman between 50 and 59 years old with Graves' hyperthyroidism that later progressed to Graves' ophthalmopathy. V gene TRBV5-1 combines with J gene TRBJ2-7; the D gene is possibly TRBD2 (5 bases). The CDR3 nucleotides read TGCGCCAGCAGCTTACCCTCGGGATACTCCTACGAGCAGTACTTC. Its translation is CASSLPSGYSYEQYF.